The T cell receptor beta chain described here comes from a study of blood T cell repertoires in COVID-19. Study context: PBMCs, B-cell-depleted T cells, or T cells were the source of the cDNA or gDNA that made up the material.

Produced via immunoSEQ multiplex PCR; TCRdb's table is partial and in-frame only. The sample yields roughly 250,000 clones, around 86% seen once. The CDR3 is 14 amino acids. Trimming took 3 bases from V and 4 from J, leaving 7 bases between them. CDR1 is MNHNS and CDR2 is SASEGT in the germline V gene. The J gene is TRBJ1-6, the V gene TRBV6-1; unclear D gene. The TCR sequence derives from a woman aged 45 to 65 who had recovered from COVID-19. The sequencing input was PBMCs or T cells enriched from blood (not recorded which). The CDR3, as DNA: TGTGCCAGCAGTGACAGACTGTATAATTCACCCCTCCACTTT. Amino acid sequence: CASSDRLYNSPLHF.